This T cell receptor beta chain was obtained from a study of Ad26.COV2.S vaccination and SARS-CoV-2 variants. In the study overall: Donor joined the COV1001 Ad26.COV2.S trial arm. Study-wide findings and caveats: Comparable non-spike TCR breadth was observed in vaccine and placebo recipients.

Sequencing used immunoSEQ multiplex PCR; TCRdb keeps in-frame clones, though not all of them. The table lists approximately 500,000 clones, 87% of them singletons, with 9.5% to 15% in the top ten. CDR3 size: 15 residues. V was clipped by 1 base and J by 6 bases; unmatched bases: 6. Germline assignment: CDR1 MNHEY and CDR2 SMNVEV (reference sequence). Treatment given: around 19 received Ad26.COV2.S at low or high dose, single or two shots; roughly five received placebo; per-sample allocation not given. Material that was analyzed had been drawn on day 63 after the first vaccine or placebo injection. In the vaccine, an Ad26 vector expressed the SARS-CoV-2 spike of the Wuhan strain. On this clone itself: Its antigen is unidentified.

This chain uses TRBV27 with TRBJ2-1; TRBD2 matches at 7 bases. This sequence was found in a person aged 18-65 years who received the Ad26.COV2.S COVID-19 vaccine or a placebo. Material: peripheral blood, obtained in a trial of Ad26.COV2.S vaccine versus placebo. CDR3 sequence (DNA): TGTGCCAGCAGTTTATATGCGGGAGTGAGCAATGAGCAGTTCTTC. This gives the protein CASSLYAGVSNEQFF.